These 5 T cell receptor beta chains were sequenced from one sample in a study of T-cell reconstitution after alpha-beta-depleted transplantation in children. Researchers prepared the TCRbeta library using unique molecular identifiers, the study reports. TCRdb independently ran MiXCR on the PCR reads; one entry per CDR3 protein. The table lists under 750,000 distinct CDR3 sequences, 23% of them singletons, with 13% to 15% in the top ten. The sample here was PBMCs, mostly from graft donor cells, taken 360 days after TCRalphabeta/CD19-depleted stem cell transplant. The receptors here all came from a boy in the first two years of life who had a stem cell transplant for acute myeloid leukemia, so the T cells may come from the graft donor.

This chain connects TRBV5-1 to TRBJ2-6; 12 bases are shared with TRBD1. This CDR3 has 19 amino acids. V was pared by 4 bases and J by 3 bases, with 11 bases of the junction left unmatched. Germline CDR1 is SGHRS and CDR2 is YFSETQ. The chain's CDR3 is CASSHSLGQGAGGANVLTF. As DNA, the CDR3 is TGCGCCAGCAGCCACTCTTTGGGACAGGGGGCAGGTGGGGCCAACGTCCTGACTTTC.

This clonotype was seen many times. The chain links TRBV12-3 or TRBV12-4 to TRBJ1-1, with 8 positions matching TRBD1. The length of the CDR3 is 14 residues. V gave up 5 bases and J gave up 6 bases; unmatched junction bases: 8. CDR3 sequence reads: CASSAGQGRSEAFF. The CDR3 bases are TGTGCCAGCAGTGCAGGACAGGGAAGGTCTGAAGCTTTCTTT.

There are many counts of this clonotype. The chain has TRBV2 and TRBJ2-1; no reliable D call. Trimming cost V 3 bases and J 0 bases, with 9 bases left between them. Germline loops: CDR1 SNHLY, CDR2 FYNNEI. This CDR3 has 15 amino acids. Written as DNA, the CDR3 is TGTGCCAGCAGTGAGGCTTTCAGCTCCTACAATGAGCAGTTCTTC. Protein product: CASSEAFSSYNEQFF.

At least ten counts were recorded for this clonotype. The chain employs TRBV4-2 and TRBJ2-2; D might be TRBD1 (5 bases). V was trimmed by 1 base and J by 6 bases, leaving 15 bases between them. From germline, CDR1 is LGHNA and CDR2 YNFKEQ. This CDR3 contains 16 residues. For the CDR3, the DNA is TGTGCCAGCAGCCAAGGAGCAGGGTCCGAAGCCGGGGAGCTGTTTTTT. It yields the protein CASSQGAGSEAGELFF.

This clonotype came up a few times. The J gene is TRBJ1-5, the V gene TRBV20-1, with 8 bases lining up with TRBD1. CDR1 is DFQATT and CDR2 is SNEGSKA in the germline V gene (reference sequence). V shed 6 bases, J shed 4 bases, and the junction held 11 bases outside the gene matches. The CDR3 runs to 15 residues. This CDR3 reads CSATVQGARNQPQHF. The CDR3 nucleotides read TGCAGTGCAACTGTGCAGGGGGCACGAAATCAGCCCCAGCATTTT.